Below, one TCR beta chain is given with its context. The antigen remains unidentified. Relative to the germline gene, one junction end is altered; a read error may explain this. The sample belongs to a study of OX40 agonist ivuxolimab in advanced cancers. Profiled with immunoSEQ multiplex PCR; TCRdb holds only in-frame clones, not every one. Of 90,000 or so clones listed, roughly nine tenths are singletons. General study points: Fewer expanded clones were found on average in CD4+ than in CD8+ T cells.

The CDR3 covers 14 residues. In germline, CDR1 is SSHAT, CDR2 FNYEAQ (reference sequence). This chain joins TRBV7-7 and TRBJ2-3; D tentatively reads TRBD1 or TRBD2 (6 bases each). This TCR was sampled from an adult with an advanced solid tumor such as melanoma, head and neck, liver or kidney cancer. The sequences come from CD4+ or CD8+ T cells sorted from blood, collected in a trial of the OX40 agonist ivuxolimab. In DNA form, the CDR3 reads TGTGCTAGCAGCTTTGGGGGGCTAGGGGATACGCAGTATTTT. Amino acid sequence: CASSFGGLGDTQYF.